This entry lists 5 T cell receptor beta chains sequenced from one sample in a study of CD8+ T cells in alopecia areata. Extracted RNA was reverse transcribed into cDNA, the sequencing template. Clones were read by immunoSEQ multiplex PCR, and TCRdb kept only the in-frame ones, dropping some. This sample has 150,000 to 200,000 clones, with about 60% found just once. Specified treatment: oral pan-JAK inhibitor, 5-10 mg twice daily. This material consisted of CD8+ T cells sorted from blood, taken at week 24, from a patient treated with tofacitinib. All receptors come from a human donor with alopecia areata.

This clone has more than one count but fewer than ten. Other DNA sequences of this sample code for an identical CDR3. The chain recombines TRBV2 with TRBJ1-1; D gene ambiguous. V dropped 6 bases and J dropped 2 bases, with 10 bases sitting between them. Germline loops: CDR1 SNHLY, CDR2 FYNNEI. The CDR3 has 13 amino acids. CDR3 nucleotide sequence: TGTGCCAGCAGCCGTACCGAAAACACTGAAGCTTTCTTT. Its translation is CASSRTENTEAFF. Full variable domain (outside the CDR3, taken from reference TRBV2 and TRBJ1-1): EPEVTQTPSHQVTQMGQEVILRCVPISNHLYFYWYRQILGQKVEFLVSFYNNEISEKSEIFDDQFSVERPDGSNFTLKIRSTKLEDSAMYFCASSRTENTEAFFGQGTRLTVV.

This clone was found a few times. This chain connects TRBV27 to TRBJ2-7; D remains ambiguous. Germline assignment: CDR1 MNHEY and CDR2 SMNVEV (reference sequence). V gave up 1 base and J gave up 5 bases, with 15 bases separating them. The CDR3 contains 15 residues. The CDR3 DNA reads as TGTGCCAGCAGTTTATTTTGGAGTATGGCTCACGAGCAGTACTTC. Translated, it gives CASSLFWSMAHEQYF.

This chain links TRBV10-3 with TRBJ2-4, with D perhaps matching TRBD1 (5 bases). V shed 0 bases and J shed 1 base, with 10 bases lying between them. CDR1 ENHRY and CDR2 SYGVKD come from the germline V gene. The CDR3 loop spans 16 amino acids. CDR3 sequence (DNA): TGTGCCATCAGTGAGTCGGTAAGGGGCGCCAAAAACATTCAGTACTTC. Translated: CAISESVRGAKNIQYF.

The chain joins TRBV23-1 to TRBJ2-7, with 7 bases matching TRBD1. TRBV23-1 is an open reading frame, and its role is uncertain. The junction had 7 bases not matched to a gene; V was cut back by 5 bases and J by 3 bases. The CDR3 runs 14 residues. In DNA form, the CDR3 reads TGCGCCAGCAGTTCCCCGGGACAGCACTACGAGCAGTACTTC. Its protein product is CASSSPGQHYEQYF.

CDR3: CAGDRGGNTEAFF. DNA of the CDR3: TGTGCCGGAGACAGGGGTGGGAACACTGAAGCTTTCTTT. This chain links TRBV7-9 with TRBJ1-1, with 8 positions matching TRBD1. With 11 bases clipped from V and 1 base from J, the junction kept 6 bases outside the gene matches. The CDR3 is 13 amino acids. Germline V gives CDR1 SEHNR, CDR2 FQNEAQ (reference sequence).